Listed below are T cell receptor beta chains from one sample, sequenced in a study of CD8 T cells in ankylosing spondylitis. MiXCR, applied by TCRdb to the 5' RACE reads, yields one record per CDR3 protein. The table lists about 300,000 distinct CDR3 sequences, roughly 10% of them singletons. Sequenced input: blood, either unsorted or a sorted T cell fraction (not recorded which). Receptor source: a female donor with ankylosing spondylitis or in good health (not recorded which). Each CDR3 is given with its conserved first and last residue. The D gene is left open where the match is weak. A row's size may be missing; if present it is once, few, many or a size class.

d_gene | abundance | j_gene | v_gene | CDR3nt | CDR3aa
TRBD1 | . | TRBJ1-6 | TRBV3-1 | TGTGCCAGCAGCCGACAGGGTGGTAATTCACCCCTCCACTTT | CASSRQGGNSPLHF
. | many | TRBJ2-3 | TRBV5-1 | TGCGCCAGCAGCCGGGACTCCCCCTGGGATACGCAGTATTTT | CASSRDSPWDTQYF
. | . | TRBJ2-7 | TRBV28 | TGTGCCAGCAGTTTATGGGGGGCCACCTACGAGCAGTACTTC | CASSLWGATYEQYF
. | many | TRBJ2-2 | TRBV5-1 | TGCGCCAGCAGCTCTGGCCGGGACCCGCGACCGAACACCGGGGAGCTGTTTTTT | CASSSGRDPRPNTGELFF
. | many | TRBJ2-3 | TRBV4-2 | TGTGCCAGCAGCCAAGAGACGGACCCTACGCAGTATTTT | CASSQETDPTQYF
. | many | TRBJ2-3 | TRBV6-7 | TGTGCCAGCATAACTGACTTGCCCCACACAGATACGCAGTATTTT | CASITDLPHTDTQYF
. | few | TRBJ1-1 | TRBV18 | TGTGCCAGCTCACCGCCCCTTCAGAGGACAGCTTTCTTT | CASSPPLQRTAFF
. | many | TRBJ1-5 | TRBV12-3/TRBV12-4 | TGTGCCAGCAGTTTGGGCAGATACAATCAGCCCCAGCATTTT | CASSLGRYNQPQHF
. | few | TRBJ1-3 | TRBV30 | TGTGCCTGGAGTAGGGAAGGACTACCTGGAAACACCATATATTTT | CAWSREGLPGNTIYF
. | many | TRBJ2-3 | TRBV29-1 | TGCAGCTACCTAACAGATACGCAGTATTTT | CSYLTDTQYF
TRBD2 | . | TRBJ2-5 | TRBV20-1 | TGCAGTGCTCCAGCGACTAGCCGCGAGACCCAGTACTTC | CSAPATSRETQYF
TRBD1 | few | TRBJ2-3 | TRBV3-1 | TGTGCCAGCAGCCCACCACAGGGGGCGAGAGATACGCAGTATTTT | CASSPPQGARDTQYF
. | . | TRBJ2-1 | TRBV5-6 | TGTGCCAGCAGCTTCGGGCTCCCCTACAATGAGCAGTTCTTC | CASSFGLPYNEQFF
. | . | TRBJ1-3 | TRBV29-1 | TGCAGCGTTGCGCAGAGCTCTGGAAACACCATATATTTT | CSVAQSSGNTIYF
TRBD2 | . | TRBJ2-1 | TRBV20-1 | TGCAGTGCCCAGGGACTAGCGGGAGTGGATGAGCAGTTCTTC | CSAQGLAGVDEQFF
TRBD1 | many | TRBJ2-1 | TRBV5-1 | TGCGCCAGCAGCTTCGGACAGGGTACCTACAATGAGCAGTTCTTC | CASSFGQGTYNEQFF
. | many | TRBJ2-1 | TRBV20-1 | TGCAGTAAGCCCCAAGGACGGGAGCAGTTCTTC | CSKPQGREQFF
TRBD2 | . | TRBJ2-3 | TRBV3-1 | TGTGCCAGCAGCCCGGGGGGGGGGCCATTAACAGATACGCAGTATTTT | CASSPGGGPLTDTQYF
. | many | TRBJ1-5 | TRBV12-3/TRBV12-4 | TGTGCCAGCAGCCTCACAGGGAGGGAACAGCCCCAGCATTTT | CASSLTGREQPQHF
. | . | TRBJ2-5 | TRBV5-5 | TGTGCCAGCAGCTTGGTGGTCGTGGGGAAGGAGACCCAGTACTTC | CASSLVVVGKETQYF
. | many | TRBJ1-1 | TRBV20-1 | TGCAGTGCTAGAGATCCGAGGGGTGGCACTGAAGCTTTCTTT | CSARDPRGGTEAFF
. | many | TRBJ1-2 | TRBV12-3/TRBV12-4 | TGTGCCAGCAGTAACTCGTGGGGGGGGAGGTATGGCTACACCTTC | CASSNSWGGRYGYTF
. | once | TRBJ2-7 | TRBV5-1 | TGCGCCAGCAGCGCTAAGGGGTGGGGGACCCACGAGCAGTACTTC | CASSAKGWGTHEQYF
TRBD2 | many | TRBJ2-1 | TRBV7-2 | TGTGCCAGCAGCACTCGGACTAGCGTGGATGAGCAGTTCTTC | CASSTRTSVDEQFF
. | many | TRBJ2-2 | TRBV20-1 | TGCAGTGCTCCGAGTGCTATATTAGGGGCCGGGGAGCTGTTTTTT | CSAPSAILGAGELFF
. | few | TRBJ2-1 | TRBV18 | TGTGCCAGCTCAGAATCCAATGAGCAGTTCTTC | CASSESNEQFF
. | few | TRBJ2-6 | TRBV6-1 | TGTGCCAGCAGCCCGACAGGTCCATATTCTGGGGCCAACGTCCTGACTTTC | CASSPTGPYSGANVLTF
. | . | TRBJ1-6 | TRBV28 | TGTGCCAGCAGTTTGGGGATCGGGGGGAGCGGCCACTTT | CASSLGIGGSGHF
TRBD2 | . | TRBJ2-1 | TRBV9 | TGTGCCAGCGGAGGACTAGCGGGAGTCTACAATGAGCAGTTCTTC | CASGGLAGVYNEQFF
. | many | TRBJ2-3 | TRBV5-1 | TGCGCCAGCTCGGGGACCTTGGTCACAGATACGCAGTATTTT | CASSGTLVTDTQYF
. | . | TRBJ1-4 | TRBV29-1 | TGCAGCGTTGACACGAAGGAAAAACTGTTTTTT | CSVDTKEKLFF
. | many | TRBJ2-1 | TRBV29-1 | TGCAGCGTTCCGACCCCCCGGGATGAGCAGTTCTTC | CSVPTPRDEQFF
. | many | TRBJ1-6 | TRBV9 | TGTGCCAGCAGCACGGAGACCGGGTATAATTCACCCCTCCACTTT | CASSTETGYNSPLHF
. | many | TRBJ2-7 | TRBV5-6 | TGTGCCAGCAGCTTGGCCGATCATTACGAGCAGTACTTC | CASSLADHYEQYF
TRBD1 | many | TRBJ1-2 | TRBV6-5 | TGTGCCAGCAGCCGGACAGGGGATGGCTACACCTTC | CASSRTGDGYTF
TRBD2 | . | TRBJ2-7 | TRBV7-6 | TGTGCCAGCAGACCGACTAGCGTGGGCTACGAGCAGTACTTC | CASRPTSVGYEQYF
TRBD2 | many | TRBJ2-2 | TRBV20-1 | TGCAGTGCTCCCCCCAGCGGGAGACCACCCGGGGAGCTGTTTTTT | CSAPPSGRPPGELFF
. | few | TRBJ2-1 | TRBV7-8 | TGTGCCAGCAGCTTCAACGTCCATGAGCAGTTCTTC | CASSFNVHEQFF
. | many | TRBJ1-2 | TRBV28 | TGTGCCAGCAGTTCCCCTCCGGTATCGGGGGGAGGCTACACCTTC | CASSSPPVSGGGYTF
. | . | TRBJ1-6 | TRBV29-1 | TGCAGCGCGCGACAGGACGGTAATTCACCCCTCCACTTT | CSARQDGNSPLHF
. | many | TRBJ2-5 | TRBV20-1 | TGCAGCGCTCGAGAGGTTACCATCCAAGAGACCCAGTACTTC | CSAREVTIQETQYF
. | . | TRBJ2-3 | TRBV19 | TGTGCCAGTAGAGTAAGCCATGCCACAGATACGCAGTATTTT | CASRVSHATDTQYF
TRBD1 | . | TRBJ2-1 | TRBV2 | TGTGCCAGCAACTACGATGGGGACAGCTCCTACAATGAGCAGTTCTTC | CASNYDGDSSYNEQFF
. | few | TRBJ1-5 | TRBV7-8 | TGTGCCAGCAGCCAATTTGGGGGGGGCGGTCAGCCCCAGCATTTT | CASSQFGGGGQPQHF
. | many | TRBJ1-2 | TRBV7-9 | TGTGCCAGCAGCTTAGCTCCCACACAATATGGCTACACCTTC | CASSLAPTQYGYTF
TRBD1 | few | TRBJ1-1 | TRBV12-3/TRBV12-4 | TGTGCCAGCAGCCTCACAGGGGGGGAGAACACTGAAGCTTTCTTT | CASSLTGGENTEAFF
TRBD2 | . | TRBJ2-3 | TRBV20-1 | TGCAGTGCTGGCCAGGCTAGCGGGGCCCGGGGCCATACGCAGTATTTT | CSAGQASGARGHTQYF
. | many | TRBJ2-1 | TRBV7-2 | TGTGCCAGCAGCTTAGCCTCTAGATACAATGAGCAGTTCTTC | CASSLASRYNEQFF
TRBD2 | many | TRBJ2-7 | TRBV12-3/TRBV12-4 | TGTGCCAGCAGTCTCGGACTAGCGGGATCCACCTACGAGCAGTACTTC | CASSLGLAGSTYEQYF